The entry that follows covers one TCR beta chain sequence. This clone's antigen is unknown. Nothing much larger sits one base from this clone, and base qualities are not available. Enrolling through a virtual design, the prospective study's participants ranged in age from about 18 to 89 years and lived across some 23 United States geographic areas. To assign participants to cohorts, the prospective study relied on clinical history that participants themselves reported in a screening survey and a study questionnaire. Mobile phlebotomists in the prospective study collected whole blood, serum and a nasopharyngeal or oropharyngeal swab from every participant. Participants in the prospective study had the option to provide additional blood draws and questionnaires over an approximately 2-month period. Prospective study blood samples were shipped either frozen or at room temperature before DNA extraction.

The CDR1 and CDR2 encoded by the germline V gene (reference sequence) are LNHDA and SQIVND. The CDR3 sequence holds 14 residues, the cysteine and phenylalanine included. Only CDR3 DNA remains: 42 bases, in frame from the first base. The junction carries 12 bases between V and J, which are trimmed by 4 bases and 2 bases respectively. TCRbeta CDR3 regions were amplified from genomic DNA using the immunoSEQ Assay, a bias-controlled multiplex PCR. The authors processed their data as follows. Within the assay, amplification of reference gene primers was used to estimate how many nucleated cells each sample contained. To quantify the absolute abundance of each unique TCRbeta CDR3 rearrangement, sequence reads were collapsed and filtered. For each sample, productive Simpson clonality was calculated by taking the square root of Simpson's diversity index across productive rearrangements. TCRdb took this table from immuneACCESS and kept in-frame rearrangements with V and J called. Such tables lack part of the clones; where checked against another copy, unresolved V genes explain under half of the gap, and the rest is unexplained. D and trimming come from the DNA, and the V and J calls and clone size come from that table. This sample holds 200,000 to 250,000 clones; around 90% were observed only once. 10% of the sample goes to the ten largest clones.

This sample is drawn from a study of blood T cell repertoires in COVID-19 (TCRdb year 2020). Study-wide context: Samples covering the acute and convalescent phases of COVID-19 were provided by collaborators in the United States, Italy and Spain. The prospective study material was composed of cDNA or gDNA derived from T cells, B-cell-depleted T cells, or PBMCs. The dataset comprised deeply sampled blood TCRbeta repertoires from subjects exposed to, actively infected with, or recovered from COVID-19. The repertoires were released in a freely available public database meant as a resource for research on the immune response to SARS-CoV-2. Samples were obtained from the ongoing ImmuneRACE study (first 160 participants) and from 1,254 subjects provided by 6 global collaborators. The sample metadata nearly always contained a de-identified subject ID, COVID-19 status, age in years and sex. HLA class I and class II types, where available, came from metadata supplied by the sample provider rather than from assay-based typing.

Broad study findings and their caveats: The quantity of clinical and demographic metadata differed by source and by participant and was supplied without curation.

The sequence derives from a man between 18 and 29 years old with acute COVID-19. Sample: PBMCs or T cells enriched from blood (not recorded which). The receptor chain draws on TRBV19 and TRBJ2-7; TRBD1 could be the D gene, as 7 bases match. The DNA reads TGTGCCAGTAGTACGACAGGGACTCCCTACGAGCAGTACTTC. Its protein reads: CASSTTGTPYEQYF.